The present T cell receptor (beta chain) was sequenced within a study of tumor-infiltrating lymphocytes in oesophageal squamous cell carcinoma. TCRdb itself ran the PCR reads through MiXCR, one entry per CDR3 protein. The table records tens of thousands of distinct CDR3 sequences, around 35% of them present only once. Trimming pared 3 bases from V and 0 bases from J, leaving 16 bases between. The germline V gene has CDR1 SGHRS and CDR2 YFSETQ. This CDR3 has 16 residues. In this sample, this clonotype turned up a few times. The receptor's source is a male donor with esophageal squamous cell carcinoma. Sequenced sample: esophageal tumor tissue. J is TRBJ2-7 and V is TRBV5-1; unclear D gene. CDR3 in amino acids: CASSSGSTRSSYEQYF. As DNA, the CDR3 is TGCGCCAGCAGCTCGGGCTCGACTCGATCCTCCTACGAGCAGTACTTC.